Listed below are T cell receptor beta chains from one sample, sequenced in a study of T cells in Graves' hyperthyroidism and ophthalmopathy. MiXCR, run by TCRdb on the multiplex PCR reads, gives a single entry per CDR3 protein. The data hold around 700,000 distinct CDR3 sequences, with roughly 20% observed a single time. The specimen was blood. These receptors all come from a woman between 45 and 60 years old with Graves' hyperthyroidism that later progressed to Graves' ophthalmopathy. Each CDR3 is given with its conserved first and last residue. A D gene is named only where the DNA matches it firmly. Size tells how often a clone was seen (once, few, many) or the class of an expanded clone, and some rows leave it out.

TRBJ2-2 few - 15 TRBV27 CASGKTEAGTGELFF TGTGCCAGCGGGAAAACAGAGGCGGGGACCGGGGAGCTGTTTTTT
TRBJ1-4 few TRBD1 14 TRBV6-1 CASRERGQGEKLFF TGTGCCAGCAGGGAGAGGGGGCAGGGCGAAAAACTGTTTTTT
TRBJ2-3 - TRBD2 15 TRBV12-3/TRBV12-4 CASSYMGGPTDTQYF TGTGCCAGCAGTTACATGGGAGGGCCCACAGATACGCAGTATTTT
TRBJ2-3 - - 16 TRBV14 CASSQPVVTSTDTQYF TGTGCCAGCAGCCAACCAGTGGTAACTAGCACAGATACGCAGTATTTT
TRBJ1-2 - - 16 TRBV3-1 CASSQLHREMVYGYTF TGTGCCAGCAGCCAGCTACACAGGGAGATGGTCTATGGCTACACCTTC
TRBJ2-7 many TRBD1 15 TRBV7-9 CASSLILGQGAEQYF TGTGCCAGCAGCTTAATTCTCGGACAGGGCGCCGAGCAGTACTTC
TRBJ1-2 few TRBD1 16 TRBV7-2 CASSLGETGWIYGYTF TGTGCCAGCAGCTTAGGGGAGACAGGGTGGATCTATGGCTACACCTTC
TRBJ2-5 many TRBD1 14 TRBV5-1 CASSPGTGGETQYF TGCGCCAGCAGCCCCGGGACAGGGGGCGAGACCCAGTACTTC
TRBJ1-2 many - 12 TRBV11-2 CASSLTLYGYTF TGTGCCAGCAGCTTGACACTCTATGGCTACACCTTC
TRBJ1-3 few - 17 TRBV4-1 CASSHDSDGNSGNTIYF TGCGCCAGCAGCCATGACTCGGACGGGAACTCTGGAAACACCATATATTTT
TRBJ2-1 many TRBD1 16 TRBV5-1 CASSNTRDRGSNEQFF TGCGCCAGCAGCAACACCCGGGACAGGGGGAGCAATGAGCAGTTCTTC
TRBJ2-6 - TRBD1 17 TRBV18 CASSQRQGASGANVLTF TGTGCCAGCTCACAGAGACAGGGGGCATCTGGGGCCAACGTCCTGACTTTC
TRBJ1-1 - - 15 TRBV27 CASTPVTGPHTEAFF TGTGCCAGCACTCCGGTTACAGGCCCGCACACTGAAGCTTTCTTT
TRBJ2-3 once - 13 TRBV19 CASSPDSLDTQYF TGTGCCAGTAGCCCGGACAGTTTAGATACGCAGTATTTT
TRBJ2-5 - - 15 TRBV6-2/TRBV6-3 CASSPLNRIQETQYF TGTGCCAGCAGTCCACTTAACAGAATACAAGAGACCCAGTACTTC
TRBJ1-4 - - 14 TRBV5-4 CASSLAGSSEKLFF TGTGCCAGCAGCTTGGCCGGGTCCTCCGAAAAACTGTTTTTT
TRBJ2-7 - - 14 TRBV6-6 CASSYSRDIYEQYF TGTGCCAGCAGTTACTCGCGGGACATTTACGAGCAGTACTTC
TRBJ2-3 few - 13 TRBV2 CASSREHTDTQYF TGTGCCAGCAGTCGAGAGCACACAGATACGCAGTATTTT
TRBJ2-2 many TRBD1 14 TRBV5-1 CASSYGTGTGELFF TGCGCCAGCAGCTATGGGACAGGCACCGGGGAGCTGTTTTTT
TRBJ1-5 - TRBD1 15 TRBV10-3 CAISGAGTGPQPQHF TGTGCCATCAGCGGGGCCGGGACAGGGCCTCAGCCCCAGCATTTT
TRBJ1-5 many TRBD1 12 TRBV20-1 CSAGDRGQPQHF TGCAGCGCGGGGGACAGGGGTCAGCCCCAGCATTTT
TRBJ2-3 many TRBD2 15 TRBV30 CAWGKAGNGADTQYF TGTGCCTGGGGGAAAGCGGGAAACGGGGCAGATACGCAGTATTTT
TRBJ1-6 many - 15 TRBV11-2 CASSLERGGNSPLHF TGTGCCAGCAGCTTAGAGAGGGGCGGTAATTCACCCCTCCACTTT
TRBJ1-6 - - 15 TRBV2 CATTGTRDRVSPLHF TGTGCCACCACGGGAACCAGGGATCGGGTGTCACCCCTCCACTTT
TRBJ2-1 - TRBD2 15 TRBV5-5 CASSLGAGGHNEQFF TGTGCCAGCAGCTTAGGAGCGGGGGGTCACAATGAGCAGTTCTTC
TRBJ2-3 many - 16 TRBV3-1 CASSQDGRLPPDTQYF TGTGCCAGCAGCCAAGACGGGCGACTTCCCCCAGATACGCAGTATTTT
TRBJ2-7 - - 14 TRBV9 CASSVGGIGDEQYF TGTGCCAGCAGCGTAGGGGGGATCGGCGACGAGCAGTACTTC
TRBJ2-1 - TRBD1 17 TRBV7-3 CASSLMVPTGLGNEQFF TGTGCCAGCAGCTTAATGGTGCCGACAGGGCTGGGGAATGAGCAGTTCTTC
TRBJ1-2 few - 17 TRBV5-1 CASSLYGRVIRDYGYTF TGCGCCAGCAGCTTGTATGGCAGGGTGATCAGAGACTATGGCTACACCTTC
TRBJ2-2 few TRBD1 15 TRBV19 CASSTGTGKSGELFF TGTGCCAGTAGTACGGGGACAGGGAAGTCCGGGGAGCTGTTTTTT
TRBJ1-4 - - 14 TRBV19 CASNTGTVIEKLFF TGTGCCAGTAATACGGGCACCGTCATTGAAAAACTGTTTTTT
TRBJ2-3 - - 15 TRBV24-1 CATKTGTSEADTQYF TGTGCCACCAAGACCGGGACATCGGAGGCAGATACGCAGTATTTT
TRBJ2-2 few TRBD2 17 TRBV7-6 CASSLALAGEDTGELFF TGTGCCAGCAGCTTAGCGCTAGCGGGGGAAGACACCGGGGAGCTGTTTTTT
TRBJ2-1 - - 14 TRBV6-2/TRBV6-3 CASSRTPAYNEQFF TGTGCCAGCAGTCGGACACCCGCCTACAATGAGCAGTTCTTC
TRBJ1-1 few - 14 TRBV10-1 CASSDSRMGTEAFF TGCGCCAGCAGTGACTCGAGGATGGGCACTGAAGCTTTCTTT
TRBJ2-1 many - 15 TRBV11-2 CASSQGQPPGDEQFF TGTGCCAGCAGCCAAGGACAGCCACCTGGGGATGAGCAGTTCTTC
TRBJ1-5 few - 15 TRBV3-1 CASSQVWGADQPQHF TGTGCCAGCAGCCAAGTCTGGGGGGCCGATCAGCCCCAGCATTTT